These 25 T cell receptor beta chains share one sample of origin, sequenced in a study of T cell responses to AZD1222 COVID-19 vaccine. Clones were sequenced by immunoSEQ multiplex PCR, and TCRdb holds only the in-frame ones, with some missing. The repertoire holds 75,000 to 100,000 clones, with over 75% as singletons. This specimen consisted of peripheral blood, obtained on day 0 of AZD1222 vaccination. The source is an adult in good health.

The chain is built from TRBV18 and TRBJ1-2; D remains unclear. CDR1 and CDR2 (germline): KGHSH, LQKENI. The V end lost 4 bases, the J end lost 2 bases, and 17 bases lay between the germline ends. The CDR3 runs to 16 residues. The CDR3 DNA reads TGTGCCAGCTCACGTTCGACCGGGCCCACGAACTATGGCTACACCTTC. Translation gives CASSRSTGPTNYGYTF.

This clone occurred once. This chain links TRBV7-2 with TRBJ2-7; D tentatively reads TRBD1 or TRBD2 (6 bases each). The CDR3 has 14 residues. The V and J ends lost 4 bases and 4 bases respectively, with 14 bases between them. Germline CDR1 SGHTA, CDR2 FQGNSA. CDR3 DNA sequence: TGTGCCAGCAGCTCCTCGGGGGCCTCGTACGAGCAGTACTTC. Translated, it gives CASSSSGASYEQYF.

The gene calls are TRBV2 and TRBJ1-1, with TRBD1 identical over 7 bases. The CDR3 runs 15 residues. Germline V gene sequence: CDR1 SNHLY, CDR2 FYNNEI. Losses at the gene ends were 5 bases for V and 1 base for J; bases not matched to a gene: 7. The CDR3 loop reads CASSSTGSSNTEAFF. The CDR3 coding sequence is TGTGCCAGCAGTTCGACAGGGTCATCGAACACTGAAGCTTTCTTT.

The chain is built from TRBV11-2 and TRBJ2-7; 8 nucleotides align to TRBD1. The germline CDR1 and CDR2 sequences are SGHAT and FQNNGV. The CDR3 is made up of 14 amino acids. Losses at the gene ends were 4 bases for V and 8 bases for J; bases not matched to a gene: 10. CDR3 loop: CASSSRGTGGKQYF. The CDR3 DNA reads TGTGCCAGCAGCTCAAGAGGGACAGGAGGGAAGCAGTACTTC. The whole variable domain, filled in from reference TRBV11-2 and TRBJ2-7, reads EAGVAQSPRYKIIEKRQSVAFWCNPISGHATLYWYQQILGQGPKLLIQFQNNGVVDDSQLPKDRFSAERLKGVDSTLKIQPAKLEDSAVYLCASSSRGTGGKQYFGPGTRLTVT.

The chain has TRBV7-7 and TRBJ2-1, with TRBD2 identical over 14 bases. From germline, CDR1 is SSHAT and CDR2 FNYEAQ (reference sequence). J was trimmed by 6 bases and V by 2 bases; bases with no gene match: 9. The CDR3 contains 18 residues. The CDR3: CASSLRSVGTSGSNEQFF. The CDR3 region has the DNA TGTGCCAGCAGCTTAAGGTCGGTAGGGACTAGCGGGAGCAATGAGCAGTTCTTC.

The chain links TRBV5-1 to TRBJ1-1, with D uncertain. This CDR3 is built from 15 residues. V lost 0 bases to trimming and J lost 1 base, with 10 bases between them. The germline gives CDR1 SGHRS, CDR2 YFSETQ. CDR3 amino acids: CASSLGGWGNTEAFF. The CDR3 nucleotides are TGCGCCAGCAGCTTGGGTGGATGGGGGAACACTGAAGCTTTCTTT. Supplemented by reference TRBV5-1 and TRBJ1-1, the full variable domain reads KAGVTQTPRYLIKTRGQQVTLSCSPISGHRSVSWYQQTPGQGLQFLFEYFSETQRNKGNFPGRFSGRQFSNSRSEMNVSTLELGDSALYLCASSLGGWGNTEAFFGQGTRLTVV.

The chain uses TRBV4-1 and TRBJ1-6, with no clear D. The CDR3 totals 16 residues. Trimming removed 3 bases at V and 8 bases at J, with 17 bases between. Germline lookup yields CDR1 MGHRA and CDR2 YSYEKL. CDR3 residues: CASSQSRTVSDSPLHF. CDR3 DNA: TGCGCCAGCAGCCAGTCACGGACTGTTTCGGATTCACCCCTCCACTTT.

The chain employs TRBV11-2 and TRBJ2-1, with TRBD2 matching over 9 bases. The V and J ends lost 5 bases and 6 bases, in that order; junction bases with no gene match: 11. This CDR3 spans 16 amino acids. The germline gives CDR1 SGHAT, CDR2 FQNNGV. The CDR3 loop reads CASSATSSGVSNEQFF. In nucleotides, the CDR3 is TGTGCCAGCAGCGCCACCTCTAGCGGGGTAAGCAATGAGCAGTTCTTC.

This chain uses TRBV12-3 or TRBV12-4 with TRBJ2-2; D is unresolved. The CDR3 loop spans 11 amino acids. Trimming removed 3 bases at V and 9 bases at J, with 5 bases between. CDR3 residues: CASSFLRELFF. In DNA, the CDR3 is TGTGCCAGCAGTTTTCTTCGGGAGCTGTTTTTT.

The CDR3 DNA reads as TGCGCCAACCATCTAAATAGCGGGAATGCTGAGCAGTTCTTC. As protein: CANHLNSGNAEQFF. The chain combines TRBV5-1 with TRBJ2-1; TRBD2 agrees at 8 bases. Germline values: CDR1 SGHRS, CDR2 YFSETQ. The CDR3 runs to 14 residues. The ends lost 9 bases at V and 9 bases at J; junction bases unmatched: 14.

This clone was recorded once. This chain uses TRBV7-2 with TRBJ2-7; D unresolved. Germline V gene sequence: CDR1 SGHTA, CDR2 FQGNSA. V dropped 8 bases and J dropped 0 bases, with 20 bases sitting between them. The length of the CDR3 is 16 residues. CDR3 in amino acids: CASGKSVAVSSYEQYF. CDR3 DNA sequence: TGTGCCAGCGGAAAGTCTGTAGCCGTAAGCTCCTACGAGCAGTACTTC.

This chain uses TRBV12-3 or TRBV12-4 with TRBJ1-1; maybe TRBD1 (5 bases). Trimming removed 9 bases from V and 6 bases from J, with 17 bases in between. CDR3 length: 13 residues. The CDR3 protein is CASSLGADPEAFF. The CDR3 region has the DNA TGTGCCAGTTCATTAGGGGCTGACCCTGAAGCTTTCTTT.

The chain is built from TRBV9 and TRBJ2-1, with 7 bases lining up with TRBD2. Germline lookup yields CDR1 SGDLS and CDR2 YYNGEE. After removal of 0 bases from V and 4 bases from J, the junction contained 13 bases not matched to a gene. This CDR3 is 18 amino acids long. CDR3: CASSVGPSGGSLYNEQFF. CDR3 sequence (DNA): TGTGCCAGCAGCGTAGGGCCCTCTGGCGGGAGTTTGTACAATGAGCAGTTCTTC.

CDR3 sequence (DNA): TGTGCCAGCAGCTTAGAGCCCCTAGCTTTAAATGAGCAGTTCTTC. Translation: CASSLEPLALNEQFF. This chain joins TRBV11-2 and TRBJ2-1, with D perhaps matching TRBD2 (5 bases). V lost 0 bases and J 7 bases, leaving 13 bases between the germline ends. There are 15 residues in the CDR3. CDR1 is SGHAT and CDR2 is FQNNGV in the germline V gene.

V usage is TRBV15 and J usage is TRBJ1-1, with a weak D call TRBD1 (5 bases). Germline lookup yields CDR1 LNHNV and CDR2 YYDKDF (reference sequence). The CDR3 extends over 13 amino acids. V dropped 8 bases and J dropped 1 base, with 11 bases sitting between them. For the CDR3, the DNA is TGTGCCACCGACCAGGGACCGAACACTGAAGCTTTCTTT. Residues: CATDQGPNTEAFF.

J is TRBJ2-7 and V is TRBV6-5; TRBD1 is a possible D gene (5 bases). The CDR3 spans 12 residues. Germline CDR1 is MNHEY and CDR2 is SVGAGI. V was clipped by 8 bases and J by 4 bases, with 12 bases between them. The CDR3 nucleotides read TGTGCCAGCCGACATAGGGGATACGAGCAGTACTTC. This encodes CASRHRGYEQYF.

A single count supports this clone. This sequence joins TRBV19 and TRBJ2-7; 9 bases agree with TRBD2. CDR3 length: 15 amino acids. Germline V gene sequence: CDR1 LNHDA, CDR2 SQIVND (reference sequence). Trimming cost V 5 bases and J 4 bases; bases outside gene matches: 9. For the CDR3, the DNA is TGTGCCAGTAGTGGAGCGGGAGGAGGCAAATACGAGCAGTACTTC. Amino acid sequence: CASSGAGGGKYEQYF.

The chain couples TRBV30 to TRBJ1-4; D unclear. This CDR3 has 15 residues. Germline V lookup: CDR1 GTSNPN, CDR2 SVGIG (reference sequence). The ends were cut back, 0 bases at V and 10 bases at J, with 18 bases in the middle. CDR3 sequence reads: CAWSVRVDPSAKLFF. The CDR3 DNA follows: TGTGCCTGGAGTGTACGGGTTGACCCTTCCGCAAAACTGTTTTTT.

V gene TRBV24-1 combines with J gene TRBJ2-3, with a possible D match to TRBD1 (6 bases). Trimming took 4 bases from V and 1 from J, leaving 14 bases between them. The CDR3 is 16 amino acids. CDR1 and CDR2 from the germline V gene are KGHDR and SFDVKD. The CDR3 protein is CATSDAPRTGTDTQYF. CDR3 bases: TGTGCCACCAGTGACGCACCGAGGACAGGCACAGATACGCAGTATTTT.

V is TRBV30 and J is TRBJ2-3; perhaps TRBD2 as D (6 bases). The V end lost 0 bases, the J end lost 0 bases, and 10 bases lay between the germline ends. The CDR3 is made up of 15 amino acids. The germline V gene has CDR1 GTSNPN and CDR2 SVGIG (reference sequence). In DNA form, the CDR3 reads TGTGCCTGGAGTGTATTCGGGACTAGCACAGATACGCAGTATTTT. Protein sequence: CAWSVFGTSTDTQYF.

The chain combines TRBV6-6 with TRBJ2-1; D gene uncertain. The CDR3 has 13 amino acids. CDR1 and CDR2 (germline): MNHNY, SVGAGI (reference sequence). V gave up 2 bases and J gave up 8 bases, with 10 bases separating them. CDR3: CASSYGEKDEQFF. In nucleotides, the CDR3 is TGTGCCAGCAGTTACGGGGAAAAGGATGAGCAGTTCTTC.

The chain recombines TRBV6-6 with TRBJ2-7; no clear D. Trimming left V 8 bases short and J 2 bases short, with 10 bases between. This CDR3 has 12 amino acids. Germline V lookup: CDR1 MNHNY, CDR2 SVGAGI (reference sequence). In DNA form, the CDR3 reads TGTGCCAGCGGGCGGTCAACCTACGAGCAGTACTTC. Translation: CASGRSTYEQYF.

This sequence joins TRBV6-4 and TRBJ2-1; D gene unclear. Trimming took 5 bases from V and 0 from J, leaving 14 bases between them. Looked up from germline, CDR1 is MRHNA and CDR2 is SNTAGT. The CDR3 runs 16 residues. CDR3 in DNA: TGTGCCAGCAGTCCAATAGCCCGCTCCTCCTACAATGAGCAGTTCTTC. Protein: CASSPIARSSYNEQFF.

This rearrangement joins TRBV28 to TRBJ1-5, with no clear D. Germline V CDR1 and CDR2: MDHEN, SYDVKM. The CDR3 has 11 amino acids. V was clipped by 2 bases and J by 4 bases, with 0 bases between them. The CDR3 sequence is CASSLNQPQHF. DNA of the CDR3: TGTGCCAGCAGTTTAAATCAGCCCCAGCATTTT.

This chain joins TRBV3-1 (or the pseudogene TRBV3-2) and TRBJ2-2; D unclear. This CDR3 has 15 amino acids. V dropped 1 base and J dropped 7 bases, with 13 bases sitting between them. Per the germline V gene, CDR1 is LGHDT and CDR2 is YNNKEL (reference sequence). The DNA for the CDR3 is TGTGCCAGCAGCCAAGGAGCGTCCTTGGGCGGGGAGCTGTTTTTT. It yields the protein CASSQGASLGGELFF.